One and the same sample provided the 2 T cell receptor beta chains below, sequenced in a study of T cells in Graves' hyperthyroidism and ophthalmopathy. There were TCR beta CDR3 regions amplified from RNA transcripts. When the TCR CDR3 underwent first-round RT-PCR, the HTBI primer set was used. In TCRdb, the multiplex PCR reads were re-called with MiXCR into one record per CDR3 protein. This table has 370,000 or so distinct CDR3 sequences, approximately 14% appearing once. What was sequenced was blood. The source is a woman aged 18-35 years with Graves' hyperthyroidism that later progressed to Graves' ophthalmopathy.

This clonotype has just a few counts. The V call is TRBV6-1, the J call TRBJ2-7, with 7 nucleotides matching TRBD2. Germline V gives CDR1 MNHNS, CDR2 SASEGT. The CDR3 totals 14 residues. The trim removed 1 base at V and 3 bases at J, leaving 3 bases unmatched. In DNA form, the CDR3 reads TGTGCCAGCAGTGAAGTCGCGGGAGTCTACGAGCAGTACTTC. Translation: CASSEVAGVYEQYF.

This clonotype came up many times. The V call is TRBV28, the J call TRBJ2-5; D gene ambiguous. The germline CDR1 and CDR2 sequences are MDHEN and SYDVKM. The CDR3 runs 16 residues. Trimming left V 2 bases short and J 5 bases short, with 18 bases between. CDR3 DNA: TGTGCCAGCAGTTTAAGAACAATCCCGATGGGGGAGACCCAGTACTTC. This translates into CASSLRTIPMGETQYF.